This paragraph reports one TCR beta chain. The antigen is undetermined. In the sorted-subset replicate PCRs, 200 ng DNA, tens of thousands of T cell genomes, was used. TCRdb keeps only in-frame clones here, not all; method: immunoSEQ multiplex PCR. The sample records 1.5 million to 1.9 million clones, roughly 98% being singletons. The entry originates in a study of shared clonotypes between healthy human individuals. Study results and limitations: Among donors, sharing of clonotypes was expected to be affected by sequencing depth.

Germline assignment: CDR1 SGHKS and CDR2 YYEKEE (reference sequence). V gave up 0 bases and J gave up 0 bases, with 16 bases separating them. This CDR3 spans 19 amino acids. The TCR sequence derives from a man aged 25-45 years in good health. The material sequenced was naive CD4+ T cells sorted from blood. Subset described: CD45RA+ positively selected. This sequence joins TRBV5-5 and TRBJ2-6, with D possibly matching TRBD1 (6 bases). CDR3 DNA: TGTGCCAGCAGCTTGGTTCATAGGGGGTTTGGCTCTGGGGCCAACGTCCTGACTTTC. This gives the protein CASSLVHRGFGSGANVLTF.